This TCR beta chain derives from a study of blood T cell repertoires in COVID-19. At the level of the study: Whether acute or convalescent, the COVID-19 samples came from the United States, Italy and Spain. The analysed material was cDNA or gDNA that came from T cells, B-cell-depleted T cells, or PBMCs.

Trimming pared 4 bases from V and 2 bases from J, leaving 11 bases between. This CDR3 spans 13 amino acids. The V gene's germline CDR1 is GTSNPN and CDR2 SVGIG (reference sequence). The authors' processing: Estimates of nucleated cell counts were drawn from the amplification of reference gene primers. The protocol was immunoSEQ multiplex PCR, while the TCRdb copy is restricted to in-frame clones and leaves out a portion. From that table come the V and J calls and clone size; the DNA was used to work out D and trimming. Here the sample spans 95,000 to 150,000 clones, about two thirds being singletons.

The sequence came from a human donor with acute or convalescent COVID-19. The donor label of this sample is uncertain. V is TRBV30 and J is TRBJ1-2, with D uncertain. The sequencing sample was made of peripheral blood. CDR3 region: CAWNHDNNYGYTF. CDR3 in DNA: TGTGCCTGGAATCACGACAACAACTATGGCTACACCTTC.